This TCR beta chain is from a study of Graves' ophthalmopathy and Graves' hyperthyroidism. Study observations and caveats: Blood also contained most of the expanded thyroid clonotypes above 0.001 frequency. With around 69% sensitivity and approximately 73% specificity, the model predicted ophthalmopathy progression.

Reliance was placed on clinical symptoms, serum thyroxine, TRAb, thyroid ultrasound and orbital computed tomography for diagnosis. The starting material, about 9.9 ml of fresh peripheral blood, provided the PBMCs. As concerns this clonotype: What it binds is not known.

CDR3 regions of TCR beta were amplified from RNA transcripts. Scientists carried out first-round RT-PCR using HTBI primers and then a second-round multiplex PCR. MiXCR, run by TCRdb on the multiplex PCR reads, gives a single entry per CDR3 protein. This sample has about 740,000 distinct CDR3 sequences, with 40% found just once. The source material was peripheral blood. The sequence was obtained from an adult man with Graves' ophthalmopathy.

CDR3 bases: TGTGCCAGCAGTTTAGGGGGTTACTATAATTCACCCCTCCACTTT. Amino acid sequence: CASSLGGYYNSPLHF. The chain carries TRBV25-1 and TRBJ1-6; maybe TRBD1 (6 bases). Germline CDR1 is MGHDK and CDR2 is SYGVNS. The CDR3 is made up of 15 amino acids. The ends were cut back, 5 bases at V and 3 bases at J, with 11 bases in the middle. Complete variable domain (other parts from reference TRBV25-1 and TRBJ1-6): EADIYQTPRYLVIGTGKKITLECSQTMGHDKMYWYQQDPGMELHLIHYSYGVNSTEKGDLSSESTVSRIRTEHFPLTLESARPSHTSQYLCASSLGGYYNSPLHFGNGTRLTVT.